This TCR beta chain was captured in a study of cytomegalovirus exposure and HLA in healthy donors (dated by TCRdb to about 2017). Background for the entire study: An earlier analysis of around 600 of the donors reported more than 250 Gb of sequence data and approximately 110 million unique TCR beta sequences from roughly 200 million T cells. To predict cytomegalovirus infection status, the study brought together high-throughput TCR immunosequencing, statistical association of individual TCRs with disease status, and machine learning. The study used immunosequencing to profile the T cell repertoires of several hundred subjects and linked those repertoires to cytomegalovirus serostatus. Rather than drawing on any new phenotypic data, the later analysis identified candidate immune exposures from TCR beta sequences and the way those sequences occurred across donors. In a later genetic analysis, genome-wide SNP genotypes for 398 of the 666 donors were used, and that subset was treated as a discovery cohort. All discovery cohort repertoires had been generated on a single sequencing platform. To decide whether each TCR beta V gene segment behaved as functional or pseudogenic, an earlier analysis of approximately 600 of the donors relied on high-throughput TCR beta sequencing. A later analysis re-analyzed previously published TCR beta repertoires from about 730 donors and added high-resolution HLA genotyping to study TCR occurrence patterns. Of the roughly 400 genotyped donors, approximately 80% fell in the genetic ancestry cluster associated with self-reported Caucasian donors. Donor age, sex, ethnicity and CMV serostatus were compiled together with the repertoire data. Roughly 5 DR-DQ haplotypes were handled as single units for association and clustering, since linkage in the cohort was strong. The study aimed to test whether cataloging public T cell receptors could reveal signatures of past pathogen exposure. The number of typed donors differed by locus: roughly 620-640 for A, B, C, DRB1 and DQB1; roughly 510 for DQA1; approximately 600 for DPA1; and around 470 for DPB1. Besides the first cohort of about 730 subjects, a separate validation cohort made up of roughly 120 different subjects was used. Both class I and class II loci were covered by HLA typing, at four-digit resolution. Approximately 310 gigabases of sequencing data and tens of millions of unique TCR sequences were included in an early release covering roughly 600 HLA-typed donors. On average, around 230,000 unique TCR beta nucleotide sequences were sequenced per donor among roughly 430 genotyped donors of the cohort, with approximately 18% of those sequences being non-productive. What the authors observed across the whole study: Because counts were too low, some 17 rarely observed V segments, including chromosome 9 orphons, were left out of the earlier analysis of over 550 of the donors. Compared with equally common non-associated chains, HLA-associated TCR beta chains in a later analysis were more clonally expanded and had lower generation probabilities. Compared with the approximately 710-donor mean, donors in an Asian-associated ancestry cluster had fewer N-insertions in productive TCRs, according to a later genetic analysis. According to a later analysis, TCR association rates differed among HLA loci, with DRB1 alleles showing the most associated TCRs and HLA-C alleles showing the fewest. In the study, some 160 TCR beta chains were listed as associated with cytomegalovirus. Linkage disequilibrium might explain the correlated functional status among segregating V segments, but an unknown experimental factor could not be excluded. In an earlier analysis of 587 of the donors, most TCR beta V segments appeared in productive rearrangements about 87% or about 30% of the time, broadly matching IMGT annotations. A further reported finding was that TCR beta sequences accurately predicted the HLA-A and HLA-B alleles for most subjects in the first cohort. According to the authors, the approach could potentially be generalized to other disease states and immunological phenotypes. Because the 87-base-pair reads could not distinguish some IMGT-functional V segments, including TRBV6-2 and TRBV6-3, those segments were excluded. The sequencing pipeline was judged likely to have produced a cluster of highly shared sequence variants as a technical artifact. Assigning TCR associations to individual alleles was difficult when HLA alleles, especially DR and DQ, strongly co-occurred. A later genetic analysis associated a missense DCLRE1C variant with V-gene and J-gene trimming of TCR beta chains, and an independent cohort replicated the association. According to a later analysis, parvovirus B19, influenza, CMV and Epstein-Barr virus appeared linked to several top co-occurrence clusters. Because HLA typing was missing for some donors at each locus, association tests included only the typed subset. The only immune exposure information available for the cohort was CMV serostatus. Most CMV-associated TCR beta chains appeared to be HLA-restricted in a later analysis, and the HLA associations seemed to be driven largely by CMV exposure. A few of the identified cytomegalovirus-associated TCR beta chains were confirmed in vitro to be specific for cytomegalovirus antigens. Sequencing depth was assumed to be roughly uniform across donors in the presence/absence analyses, though that assumption may not hold. In both the original and validation cohorts, the classifier was reported to diagnose cytomegalovirus status with high specificity and sensitivity. While some public TCRs were present in many individuals, most TCR sequences turned up only very rarely across donors. In a later analysis, about 17,000 TCR beta sequences were associated with specific HLA alleles at a false discovery rate of 0.05. The cohort was sequenced for TCR beta chains only, and without alpha or paired-chain data the features that could be detected were limited.

V is cut back by 5 bases and J by 2 bases, with 11 bases in the junction unmatched. CDR1 SEHNR and CDR2 FQNEAQ are derived from the germline V gene (reference sequence). From the cysteine through the phenylalanine, the CDR3 covers 18 amino acids. The retained sequence is limited to the CDR3, 54 bases, with the frame set at the first base. The library was prepared using the immunoSEQ multiplex PCR assay. For the multiplex PCR, a mixture combining 60 forward primers for TCR Vbeta segments and 13 reverse primers for TCR Jbeta segments was used. Amplification of the CDR3 region of rearranged TCR beta genes was performed with a multiplex PCR assay on genomic DNA. The Illumina HiSeq System was used to sequence the amplified TCR beta libraries as 87-base-pair reads. Processing in the source paper ran as follows. A later analysis tallied 75 million to 95 million unique TCR beta chains across the 650 to 750 repertoires, and around 12 million of those chains were shared by two or more donors. A nearest-neighbor algorithm error-corrected the raw reads and collapsed the reads into unique sequences, merging closely related sequences to remove PCR and sequencing errors. V, D and J gene segments were assigned by aligning CDR3 sequences to IMGT reference sequences. For a sequence to be retained, at least a six-nucleotide match to both a V gene segment and a J gene segment was required. A rearrangement counted as productive if the CDR3 had no stop codons and remained in frame with V and J, and every other rearrangement counted as non-productive. Following IMGT convention, CDR3 was defined as the stretch from the second conserved V-encoded cysteine up to the conserved J-encoded phenylalanine. The earlier analysis of more than 450 of the donors excluded sequences that lacked an unambiguous match to a single V gene segment. In an earlier analysis of several hundred of the donors, V segments were called functional above 56.7% productive rearrangements and were called segregating when the between-donor standard deviation exceeded 5%. To diagnose cytomegalovirus status from the catalog of TCR beta chain sequences, a statistical classification framework was built. A later analysis assigned V and J genes by comparing TCR nucleotide sequences with IMGT/GENE-DB human TR gene sequences. The TCRdist pipeline was used in a later analysis to assign CDR3 sequences and most-parsimonious VDJ recombination scenarios. A later analysis defined each TCR beta chain by its CDR3 amino acid sequence plus V-gene family, and excluded reads lacking a unique V-gene family. As a way to deal with suspected cross-contamination and a sequencing artifact, a later analysis dropped hundreds of nucleotide sequences that were highly shared and had low generation probability. A later analysis calculated a clonal expansion index for each public chain from normalized within-repertoire ranks of inferred template counts. A later analysis computed generation probabilities with a VDJ recombination model fitted to out-of-frame rearrangements, and checked the results against IGoR. In a later analysis, hypergeometric tests were used to score TCR-TCR, TCR-HLA and TCR-CMV co-occurrence, with a repertoire-size bias correction applied to TCR pairs. To estimate false discovery rates, a later analysis permuted the HLA or CMV assignments 20 times. In a later analysis, co-occurring TCRs were grouped with DBSCAN, and TCRdist sequence similarity was added when clustering was performed within HLA-allele-positive subsets. Repertoires with fewer than 30,000 or more than 120,000 public chains were left out of co-occurrence clustering, as were five repertoires with anomalous nucleotide sharing. The table comes from immuneACCESS by way of TCRdb, which keeps in-frame sequences with V and J called. Part of the clones is missing from these tables; in studies checked, under half for an unresolved V gene and the rest for unknown reasons. V and J calls and clone size follow that table, whereas D and trimming were derived from the DNA. Across this sample there are 180,000 or so clones, with about 80% seen only once. Jointly, the top ten make up approximately 2% of the sample.

In the case of this clone: Its antigen is currently not known. One base away there is no much larger clone; base qualities are not given.

In total, 600 or so healthy bone marrow donors made up the cohort. Cohort members were all nominally healthy when sampled, although unrecorded immune exposures were likely present. The donor was CMV seronegative and belonged to the group of more than 300 seronegative cohort members. Every donor gave a peripheral blood sample, and the peripheral blood mononuclear cells from that sample were used for TCR beta sequencing. The Qiagen DNeasy Blood Extraction Kit was used to extract genomic DNA from the blood cell samples. The chain employs TRBV7-9 and TRBJ1-6; 8 bases in the middle match TRBD1. The TCR comes from a woman aged 30 to 39 in good health and CMV-seronegative. Material: PBMCs. The CDR3 protein sequence reads: CASSPFRGQGPYNSPLHF. In nucleotide form, the sequence is TGTGCCAGCAGCCCATTTCGTGGACAGGGACCCTATAATTCACCCCTCCACTTT.